These 16 T cell receptor beta chains share one sample of origin, sequenced in a study of Ad26.COV2.S vaccination and SARS-CoV-2 variants. Clones were read by immunoSEQ multiplex PCR, and TCRdb kept only the in-frame ones, dropping some. The sample holds 200,000 to 250,000 clones, roughly 90% seen once. Treatment in this sample: around 19 received Ad26.COV2.S at low or high dose, single or two shots; roughly five received placebo; per-sample allocation not given. Each sample was drawn 63 days after the first injection (of vaccine or placebo). Sequencing used peripheral blood, obtained in a trial of Ad26.COV2.S vaccine versus placebo. The receptors stem from a person between 18 and 59 years old who received the Ad26.COV2.S COVID-19 vaccine or a placebo.

The chain combines TRBV7-3 with TRBJ1-1; a weak D match, TRBD1 (5 bases). From germline, CDR1 is SGHTA and CDR2 FQGTGA. Deletions cut 5 bases from V and 4 bases from J, with 14 bases between. The length of the CDR3 is 14 residues. CDR3 in DNA: TGTGCCAGCAGCCAGGGCGGGCAGGGCACTGAAGCTTTCTTT. Amino acid sequence: CASSQGGQGTEAFF.

The chain has TRBV18 and TRBJ2-3; D might be TRBD2 (5 bases). The ends were cut back, 3 bases at V and 2 bases at J, with 15 bases in the middle. Germline V lookup: CDR1 KGHSH, CDR2 LQKENI. The CDR3 covers 16 residues. The CDR3 region is CASSPTGSSTTDTQYF. DNA of the CDR3: TGTGCCAGCTCACCGACGGGGTCGTCAACCACAGATACGCAGTATTTT.

The V gene is TRBV29-1, the J gene TRBJ2-7; 12 nucleotides match TRBD1. CDR1 is SQVTM and CDR2 is ANQGSEA in the germline V gene. The length of the CDR3 is 14 residues. The V segment lost 3 bases and the J segment 7 bases; nucleotides outside the gene matches: 7. The CDR3 is CSVDPGTGGREQYF. The CDR3 coding sequence is TGCAGCGTTGACCCGGGGACAGGGGGCCGGGAGCAGTACTTC.

The chain employs TRBV19 and TRBJ1-5; TRBD1 aligns across 10 bases. V lost 3 bases, J lost 6 bases, and 8 bases stayed unmatched. CDR3 length: 16 residues. Germline CDR1 LNHDA, CDR2 SQIVND (reference sequence). The CDR3 coding sequence is TGTGCCAGTAGTATGGGACAGGGGCCAGGGAGTCAGCCCCAGCATTTT. Its translation is CASSMGQGPGSQPQHF.

The chain employs TRBV27 and TRBJ2-3, with 10 bases aligning to TRBD1. Germline values: CDR1 MNHEY, CDR2 SMNVEV (reference sequence). J gave up 4 bases and V 7 bases, and 11 bases lay outside the gene matches. The CDR3 is made up of 16 amino acids. The DNA for the CDR3 is TGTGCCAGCAAGAAAGGGGGACAGGGGTATCCAGATACGCAGTATTTT. It encodes CASKKGGQGYPDTQYF.

The chain combines TRBV4-2 with TRBJ2-3; D gene ambiguous. Trimming cost V 0 bases and J 5 bases, with 9 bases left between them. This CDR3 has 14 amino acids. Germline V gene data show CDR1 as LGHNA and CDR2 as YNFKEQ. CDR3 residues: CASSQERTVDTQYF. CDR3 nucleotide sequence: TGTGCCAGCAGCCAAGAAAGGACGGTAGATACGCAGTATTTT.

The J gene is TRBJ2-7, the V gene TRBV5-4, with D maybe TRBD1 (6 bases). The germline V gene has CDR1 SGHNT and CDR2 YYREEE (reference sequence). The CDR3 has 16 residues. Trimming took 1 base from V and 0 from J, leaving 14 bases between them. CDR3 DNA: TGTGCCAGCAGCTTGTCTTTGAGGACAGTCTCCTACGAGCAGTACTTC. Translation gives CASSLSLRTVSYEQYF.

This clone was seen a handful of times. The genes are TRBV2 and TRBJ1-1; D not resolved. The CDR3 has 13 amino acids. Trimming shortened V by 2 bases and J by 1 base, and 5 bases separated the two germline ends. Looked up from germline, CDR1 is SNHLY and CDR2 is FYNNEI. CDR3 protein: CASSERENTEAFF. In DNA, the CDR3 is TGTGCCAGCAGTGAAAGAGAGAACACTGAAGCTTTCTTT.

The gene calls are TRBV28 and TRBJ1-1; D possibly corresponds to TRBD1 (6 bases). CDR1 and CDR2 (germline): MDHEN, SYDVKM. The CDR3 totals 15 residues. Trimming cost V 8 bases and J 1 base, with 17 bases left between them. The CDR3 sequence is CASRRGGAGNTEAFF. The CDR3 coding sequence is TGTGCCAGCCGCCGGGGGGGCGCGGGGAACACTGAAGCTTTCTTT.

The chain joins TRBV14 to TRBJ2-4, with a possible D match to TRBD2 (5 bases). Trimming took 0 bases from V and 8 from J, leaving 14 bases between them. The CDR3 contains 15 residues. The germline gives CDR1 SGHDN, CDR2 FVKESK. The CDR3 reads CASSQDRFGGDIQYF. The CDR3 nucleotides are TGTGCCAGCAGCCAAGACCGGTTCGGAGGAGACATTCAGTACTTC.

This chain links TRBV10-1 with TRBJ1-5; D unclear. The CDR3 loop spans 14 amino acids. The germline V and J ends were trimmed by 2 bases and 0 bases, with 5 bases remaining between them. Germline-derived CDR1 and CDR2 are WNHNN and SYGVQD (reference sequence). The CDR3 DNA follows: TGCGCCAGCAGTGAGCGCACTAGCAATCAGCCCCAGCATTTT. Protein product: CASSERTSNQPQHF.

This rearrangement joins TRBV5-4 to TRBJ2-7, with D perhaps matching TRBD2 (6 bases). The CDR3 is 15 residues long. Germline CDR1 is SGHNT and CDR2 is YYREEE (reference sequence). V gave up 4 bases and J gave up 4 bases, with 18 bases separating them. The CDR3 loop reads CASSLPGGAQYEQYF. The CDR3 DNA reads TGTGCCAGCAGCCTACCCGGAGGGGCCCAATACGAGCAGTACTTC.

As DNA, the CDR3 is TGTGCCAGCAGTGACTCGGGCCAAAACACCGGGGAGCTGTTTTTT. This codes for CASSDSGQNTGELFF. The chain employs TRBV6-4 and TRBJ2-2, with D hard to call. V lost 0 bases to trimming and J lost 2 bases, with 7 bases between them. CDR3 length equals 15 residues. Germline CDR1 and CDR2: MRHNA and SNTAGT.

The V gene is TRBV30, the J gene TRBJ1-1; D is unresolved. Germline values: CDR1 GTSNPN, CDR2 SVGIG (reference sequence). The V end was cut by 3 bases, the J end by 0 bases, with 5 bases between. This CDR3 contains 12 residues. CDR3 amino acids: CAWRPMNTEAFF. CDR3 DNA: TGTGCCTGGAGACCTATGAACACTGAAGCTTTCTTT.

The chain combines TRBV10-1 with TRBJ2-3, with D possibly TRBD2 on 7 matching bases. Germline lookup yields CDR1 WNHNN and CDR2 SYGVQD (reference sequence). This CDR3 comprises 16 residues. Trimming took off 0 bases at V and 8 bases at J, with 18 bases between the two ends. The CDR3 DNA is TGCGCCAGCAGTGAGTCGAGGGGGGGCAGCTTAGGTACGCAGTATTTT. As protein: CASSESRGGSLGTQYF.

V is TRBV2 and J is TRBJ1-6, with unresolved D. The CDR3 loop spans 11 amino acids. Germline V gives CDR1 SNHLY, CDR2 FYNNEI. V lost 6 bases and J lost 10, with 7 bases in between. This chain's CDR3 is CASSDGSPLHF. As DNA, the CDR3 is TGTGCCAGCAGCGACGGGTCACCCCTCCACTTT.